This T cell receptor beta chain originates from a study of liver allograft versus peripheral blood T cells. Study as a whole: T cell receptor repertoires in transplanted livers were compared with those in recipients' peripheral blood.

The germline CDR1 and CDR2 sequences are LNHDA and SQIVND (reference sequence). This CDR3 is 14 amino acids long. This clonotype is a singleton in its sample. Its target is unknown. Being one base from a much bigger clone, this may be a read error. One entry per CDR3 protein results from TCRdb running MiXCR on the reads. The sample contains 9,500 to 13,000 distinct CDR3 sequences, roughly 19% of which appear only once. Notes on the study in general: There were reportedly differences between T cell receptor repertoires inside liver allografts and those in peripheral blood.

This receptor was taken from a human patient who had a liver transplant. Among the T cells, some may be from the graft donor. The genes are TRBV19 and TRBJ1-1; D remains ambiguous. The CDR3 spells CTSSKDALNTEAFF. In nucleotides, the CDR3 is TGTACCAGTAGTAAGGACGCCTTGAACACTGAAGCTTTCTTT.